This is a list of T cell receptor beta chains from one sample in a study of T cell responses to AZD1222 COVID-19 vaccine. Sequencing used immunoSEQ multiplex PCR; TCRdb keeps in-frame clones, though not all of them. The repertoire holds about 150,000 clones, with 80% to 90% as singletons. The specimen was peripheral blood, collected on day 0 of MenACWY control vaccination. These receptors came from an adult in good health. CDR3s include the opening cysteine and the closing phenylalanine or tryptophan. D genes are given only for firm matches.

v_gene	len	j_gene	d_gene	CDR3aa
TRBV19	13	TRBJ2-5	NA	CASSSLAWETQYF
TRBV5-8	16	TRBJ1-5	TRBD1	CASSLWTGDSNQPQHF
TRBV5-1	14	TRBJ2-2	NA	CASSNNTNTGELFF
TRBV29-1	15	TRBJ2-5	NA	CSVVGRGAGQETQYF
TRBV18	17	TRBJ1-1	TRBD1	CASSPGLGQGGNTEAFF
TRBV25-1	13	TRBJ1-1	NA	CASSEWGLTEAFF
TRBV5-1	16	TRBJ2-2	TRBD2	CASSLLAGVSAGELFF
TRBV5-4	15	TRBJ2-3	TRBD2	CASSFSGSLTDTQYF
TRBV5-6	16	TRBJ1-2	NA	CASTPLLLSPSYGYTF
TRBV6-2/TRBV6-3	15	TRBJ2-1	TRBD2	CASSSLAGGPDEQFF
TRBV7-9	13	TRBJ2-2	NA	CASRTRGTGELFF
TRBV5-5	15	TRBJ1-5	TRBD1	CASSLRTGGHQPQHF
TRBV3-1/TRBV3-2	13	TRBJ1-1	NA	CASSRERSTEAFF
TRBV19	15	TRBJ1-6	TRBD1	CASSSGTGGSSPLHF
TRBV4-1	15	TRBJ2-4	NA	CASSLPPRGSHIQYF
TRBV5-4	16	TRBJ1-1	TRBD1	CASSAGTGSWNTEAFF
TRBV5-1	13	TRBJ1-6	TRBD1	CASSTADRVTLHF
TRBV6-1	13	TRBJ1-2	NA	CASSEQVYYGYTF
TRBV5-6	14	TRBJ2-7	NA	CASSLGTDYYEQYF
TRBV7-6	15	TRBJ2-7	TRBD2	CASSPTGLSQYEQYF
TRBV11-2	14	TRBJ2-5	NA	CASSLLLGPETQYF
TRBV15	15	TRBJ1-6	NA	CATSRDIGINSPLHF
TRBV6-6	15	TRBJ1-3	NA	CASSPSQLSGNTIYF
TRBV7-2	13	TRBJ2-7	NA	CASSLAGSYEQYF
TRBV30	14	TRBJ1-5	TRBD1	CAWNPTGIDQPQHF
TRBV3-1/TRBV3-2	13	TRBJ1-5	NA	CASSQDPGQPQHF
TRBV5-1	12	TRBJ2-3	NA	CASSWPGDTQYF